A single sample gave rise to the 19 T cell receptor beta chains below, sequenced in a study of T cell responses to AZD1222 COVID-19 vaccine. The data were produced by immunoSEQ multiplex PCR, yet TCRdb's version contains in-frame clones alone and is incomplete. The table has 70,000 to 95,000 clones, about 89% seen once; the top ten hold approximately 5.2%. The input for sequencing was peripheral blood, taken 28 days after the second AZD1222 dose. These receptors were collected from an adult who received the AZD1222 COVID-19 vaccine.

The V call is TRBV18, the J call TRBJ1-2; D possibly corresponds to TRBD1 (6 bases). Trimming pared 5 bases from V and 4 bases from J, leaving 17 bases between. Germline V gene data show CDR1 as KGHSH and CDR2 as LQKENI. This CDR3 region has 15 residues. The CDR3 loop is CASSANDGGPYGYTF. The CDR3 DNA is TGTGCCAGCTCAGCCAACGATGGGGGGCCCTATGGCTACACCTTC.

This chain connects TRBV9 to TRBJ2-7, with D perhaps assigned TRBD1 or TRBD2 (5 bases each). Between the trimmed V and J ends, which lost 4 bases and 7 bases, there was a span of 27 bases. The CDR3 is 17 amino acids. The V gene's germline CDR1 is SGDLS and CDR2 YYNGEE. This chain's CDR3 is CASSTTGDQLTVGEQYF. CDR3 nucleotide sequence: TGTGCCAGCAGCACAACTGGGGACCAGCTAACAGTTGGGGAGCAGTACTTC.

The chain joins TRBV3-1 (or the pseudogene TRBV3-2) to TRBJ1-2; TRBD1 agrees at 9 bases. CDR3 length: 13 amino acids. Unmatched junction bases numbered 5, after V lost 0 bases and J lost 12 bases. CDR1 and CDR2 from the germline V gene are LGHDT and YNNKEL (reference sequence). The CDR3 bases are TGTGCCAGCAGCCAAGATCTGGGACAGGGACACACCTTC. Its translation: CASSQDLGQGHTF.

CDR3: CASSYRGPGELFF. The CDR3 DNA follows: TGTGCCAGTAGTTACAGGGGGCCCGGGGAGCTGTTTTTT. V is TRBV19 and J is TRBJ2-2; 9 nucleotides line up with TRBD1. With V trimmed by 5 bases and J by 6 bases, 1 base remained unmatched. The CDR3 length is 13 residues. Germline V gene data show CDR1 as LNHDA and CDR2 as SQIVND (reference sequence).

The chain has TRBV30 and TRBJ1-1; D call uncertain. Germline V lookup: CDR1 GTSNPN, CDR2 SVGIG (reference sequence). The CDR3 has 14 amino acids. V lost 1 base and J 4 bases, leaving 13 bases between the germline ends. The CDR3 sequence is CAWSGDVWGTEAFF. The CDR3 DNA follows: TGTGCCTGGAGTGGAGACGTATGGGGCACTGAAGCTTTCTTT.

This clone was observed once. The CDR3: CASSKYYGVGSNQPQHF. CDR3 DNA: TGTGCCAGCAGCAAATATTATGGCGTCGGAAGCAATCAGCCCCAGCATTTT. This chain links TRBV21-1 with TRBJ1-5. TRBV21-1 is tagged as a pseudogene. This CDR3 region has 17 residues.

The chain uses TRBV30 and TRBJ1-2; D unresolved. There are 12 residues in the CDR3. CDR1 and CDR2 from the germline V gene are GTSNPN and SVGIG (reference sequence). V gave up 3 bases and J gave up 2 bases, with 7 bases separating them. The CDR3 is CAWRLANYGYTF. CDR3 coding DNA: TGTGCCTGGAGATTAGCAAACTATGGCTACACCTTC.

This clone was recorded a few times. This chain joins TRBV3-1 (or the pseudogene TRBV3-2) and TRBJ1-2; the D is unclear. This CDR3 has 13 residues. The V end lost 1 base, the J end lost 8 bases, and 11 bases lay between the germline ends. From germline, CDR1 is LGHDT and CDR2 YNNKEL (reference sequence). The CDR3 DNA is TGTGCCAGCAGCCAAGGGACCGCCGCAGGCTACACCTTC. Translating gives CASSQGTAAGYTF.

The chain links TRBV6-5 to TRBJ1-3; D call uncertain. Germline-derived CDR1 and CDR2 are MNHEY and SVGAGI. Trimming removed 4 bases from V and 0 bases from J, with 13 bases in between. This CDR3 has 16 residues. CDR3 bases: TGTGCCAGCAGTTTCCAAACAGAAGACTCTGGAAACACCATATATTTT. Translating it yields CASSFQTEDSGNTIYF.

The genes are TRBV6-5 and TRBJ1-1, with 10 nucleotides matching TRBD1. V shed 5 bases, J shed 1 base, and the junction held 4 bases outside the gene matches. The CDR3 length is 15 residues. The V gene's germline CDR1 is MNHEY and CDR2 SVGAGI. CDR3 region: CASSPRDRGNTEAFF. DNA for the CDR3: TGTGCCAGCAGTCCCAGGGACAGGGGGAACACTGAAGCTTTCTTT.

CDR3: CASRGQGYGYTF. The DNA of the CDR3 is TGTGCCAGCAGGGGACAGGGCTATGGCTACACCTTC. The J gene is TRBJ1-2, the V gene TRBV12-3 or TRBV12-4; 9 bases line up with TRBD1. V lost 6 bases, J lost 4 bases, and 0 bases stayed unmatched. The CDR3 length is 12 residues.

A few counts support this clone. V gene TRBV10-2 combines with J gene TRBJ1-6; unclear D gene. V was shortened by 4 bases and J by 1 base, with 11 bases between the two germline ends. Looked up from germline, CDR1 is WSHSY and CDR2 is SAAADI. The CDR3 consists of 16 residues. DNA for the CDR3: TGCGCCAGCAGTGCGGCGATCGGGTCCTATAATTCACCCCTCCACTTT. Its translation: CASSAAIGSYNSPLHF.

This chain joins TRBV5-1 and TRBJ2-7; tentatively, D is TRBD1 (6 bases). V was clipped by 4 bases and J by 5 bases, with 10 bases between them. This CDR3 spans 12 amino acids. The germline V gene encodes CDR1 SGHRS and CDR2 YFSETQ. Written as DNA, the CDR3 is TGCGCCAGCAGCACAGGGCAAAACGAGCAGTACTTC. It encodes CASSTGQNEQYF.

The chain employs TRBV6-5 and TRBJ1-6; D is perhaps TRBD1 (5 bases). The CDR3 is made up of 14 amino acids. V was pared by 5 bases and J by 10 bases, with 15 bases between. Germline lookup yields CDR1 MNHEY and CDR2 SVGAGI. As DNA, the CDR3 is TGTGCCAGCAGTCCCTGGGGGGGTCGGTCACCCCTCCACTTT. Translating it yields CASSPWGGRSPLHF.

The rearrangement links TRBV19 to TRBJ2-3; 11 positions agree with TRBD2. J was trimmed by 4 bases and V by 6 bases; bases with no gene match: 3. The CDR3 covers 14 residues. Germline lookup yields CDR1 LNHDA and CDR2 SQIVND (reference sequence). The CDR3 is CASRLSGGADTQYF. The CDR3 DNA sequence: TGTGCCAGTAGACTTAGCGGGGGGGCAGATACGCAGTATTTT. Full variable domain (rest looked up from reference TRBV19 and TRBJ2-3): DGGITQSPKYLFRKEGQNVTLSCEQNLNHDAMYWYRQDPGQGLRLIYYSQIVNDFQKGDIAEGYSVSREKKESFPLTVTSAQKNPTAFYLCASRLSGGADTQYFGPGTRLTVL.

The J gene is TRBJ1-2, the V gene TRBV6-1; 9 positions match TRBD1. In germline, CDR1 is MNHNS, CDR2 SASEGT. The CDR3 consists of 14 residues. Germline trimming cut 3 bases from V and 7 bases from J; bases unmatched to any gene: 6. This CDR3 is CASSDWTGDRGYTF. The DNA of the CDR3 is TGTGCCAGCAGTGATTGGACAGGGGATCGTGGCTACACCTTC.

The genes are TRBV19 and TRBJ1-1; D might be TRBD1 (5 bases). The CDR3 loop spans 15 amino acids. Per the germline V gene, CDR1 is LNHDA and CDR2 is SQIVND (reference sequence). The V end was cut by 5 bases, the J end by 0 bases, with 13 bases between. The CDR3 bases are TGTGCCAGTAGTCCGCGGGGGGGTCTGAACACTGAAGCTTTCTTT. Its protein product is CASSPRGGLNTEAFF.

The chain combines TRBV3-1 (or the pseudogene TRBV3-2) with TRBJ1-4; D perhaps matches TRBD1 (6 bases). Deletions cut 4 bases from V and 4 bases from J, with 25 bases between. The V gene's germline CDR1 is LGHDT and CDR2 YNNKEL (reference sequence). The CDR3 is 19 amino acids. The CDR3 nucleotides are TGTGCCAGCAGCCCCTGGGCAACCGGACAGACGTCCTTTAATGAAAAACTGTTTTTT. Amino acid sequence: CASSPWATGQTSFNEKLFF.

The J gene is TRBJ2-1, the V gene TRBV7-2; 7 bases agree with TRBD2. This CDR3 has 13 residues. Trimming at V came to 1 base and at J to 16 bases, leaving 10 bases not matched to a gene. Germline-derived CDR1 and CDR2 are SGHTA and FQGNSA. Here the CDR3 DNA reads TGTGCCAGCAGCTTAGATTGGCGGGGGAGCAGTTTCTTC. Translation gives CASSLDWRGSSFF.